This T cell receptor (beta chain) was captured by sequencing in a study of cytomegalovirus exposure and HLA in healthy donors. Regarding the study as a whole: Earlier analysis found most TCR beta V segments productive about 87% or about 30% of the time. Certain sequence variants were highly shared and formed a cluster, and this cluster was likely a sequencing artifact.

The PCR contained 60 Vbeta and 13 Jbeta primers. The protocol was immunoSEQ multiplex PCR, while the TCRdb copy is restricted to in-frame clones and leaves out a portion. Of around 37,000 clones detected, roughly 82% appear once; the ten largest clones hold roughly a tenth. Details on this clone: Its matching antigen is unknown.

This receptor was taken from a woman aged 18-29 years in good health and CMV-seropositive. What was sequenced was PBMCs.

Written as DNA, the CDR3 is TGTGCCAGCAGCGCCCAACTAGCGGGAGGAGATACGCAGTATTTT. Amino acid sequence: CASSAQLAGGDTQYF. This chain uses TRBV7-2 with TRBJ2-3, with 12 bases lining up with TRBD2. The CDR3 is 15 residues long. Germline loops: CDR1 SGHTA, CDR2 FQGNSA. J was trimmed by 5 bases and V by 5 bases; bases with no gene match: 5.